This T cell receptor beta chain comes out of a study of OX40 agonist ivuxolimab in advanced cancers. Study conclusions and caveats: By week 6 at 0.1 to 3.0 mg/kg, blood CD4+ and CD8+ T cells had expanded clonally. Patients who responded partially at 0.1-3.0 mg/kg showed clonal expansion ranking among the lowest.

Only in-frame clones appear in the TCRdb table, and some are missing; sequencing was by immunoSEQ multiplex PCR. Seen here are roughly 58,000 clones, roughly 87% observed once, and the top ten hold roughly 0.77%. This clone was counted between two and nine times. Antigen: not known. The sequence came from an adult with an advanced solid tumor such as melanoma, head and neck, liver or kidney cancer. Sequencing used CD4+ or CD8+ T cells sorted from blood, obtained in a trial of the OX40 agonist ivuxolimab.

CDR3 in amino acids: CASSFESTDTQYF. The DNA for the CDR3 is TGTGCCAGCAGCTTTGAGTCCACAGATACGCAGTATTTT. V gene TRBV11-3 combines with J gene TRBJ2-3; unclear D gene. The CDR3 covers 13 residues. Between the trimmed V and J ends, which lost 3 bases and 2 bases, there was a span of 6 bases. Germline loops: CDR1 SGHNT, CDR2 YENEEA.